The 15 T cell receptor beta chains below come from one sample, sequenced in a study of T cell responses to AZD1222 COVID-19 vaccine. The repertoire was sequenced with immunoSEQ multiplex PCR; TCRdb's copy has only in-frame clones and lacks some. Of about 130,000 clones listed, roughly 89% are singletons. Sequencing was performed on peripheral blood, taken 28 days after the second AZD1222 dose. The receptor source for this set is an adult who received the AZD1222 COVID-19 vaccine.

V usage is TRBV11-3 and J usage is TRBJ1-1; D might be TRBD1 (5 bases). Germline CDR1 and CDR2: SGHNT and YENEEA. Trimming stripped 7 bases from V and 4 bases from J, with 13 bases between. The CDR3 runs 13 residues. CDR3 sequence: CASNLGGSTEAFF. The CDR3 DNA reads TGTGCCAGCAACCTCGGGGGGAGCACTGAAGCTTTCTTT.

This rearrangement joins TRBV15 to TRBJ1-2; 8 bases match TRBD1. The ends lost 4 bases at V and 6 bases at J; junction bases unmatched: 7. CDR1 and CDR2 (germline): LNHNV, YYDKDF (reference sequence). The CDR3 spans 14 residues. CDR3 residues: CATSTGQGIDGYTF. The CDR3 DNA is TGTGCCACCAGCACCGGACAGGGAATCGATGGCTACACCTTC.

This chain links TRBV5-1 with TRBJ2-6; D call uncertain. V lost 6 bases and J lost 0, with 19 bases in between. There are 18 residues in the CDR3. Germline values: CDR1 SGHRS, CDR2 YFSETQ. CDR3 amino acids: CASTFTGIQRSGANVLTF. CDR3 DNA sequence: TGCGCCAGCACCTTCACTGGGATCCAACGCTCTGGGGCCAACGTCCTGACTTTC.

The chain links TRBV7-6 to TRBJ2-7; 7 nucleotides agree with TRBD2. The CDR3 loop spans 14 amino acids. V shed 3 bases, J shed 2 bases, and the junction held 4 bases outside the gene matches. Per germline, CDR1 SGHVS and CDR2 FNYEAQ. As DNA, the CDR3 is TGTGCCAGCAGCTTGGGGGAGGGCCCCTACGAGCAGTACTTC. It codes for CASSLGEGPYEQYF.

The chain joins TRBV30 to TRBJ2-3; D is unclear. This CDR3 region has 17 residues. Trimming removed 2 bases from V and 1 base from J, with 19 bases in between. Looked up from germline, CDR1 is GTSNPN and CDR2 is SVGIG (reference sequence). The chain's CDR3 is CAWSRIGPSEGTDTQYF. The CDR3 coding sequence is TGTGCCTGGAGTCGGATTGGACCCAGTGAAGGCACAGATACGCAGTATTTT. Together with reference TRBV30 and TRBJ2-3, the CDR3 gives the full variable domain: SQTIHQWPATLVQPVGSPLSLECTVEGTSNPNLYWYRQAAGRGLQLLFYSVGIGQISSEVPQNLSASRPQDRQFILSSKKLLLSDSGFYLCAWSRIGPSEGTDTQYFGPGTRLTVL.

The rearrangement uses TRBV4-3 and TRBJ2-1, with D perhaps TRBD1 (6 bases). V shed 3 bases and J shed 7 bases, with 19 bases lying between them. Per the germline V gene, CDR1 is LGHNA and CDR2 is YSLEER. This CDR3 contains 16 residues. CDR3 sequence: CASSHSQGRGRNEQFF. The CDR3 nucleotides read TGCGCCAGCAGCCACAGTCAGGGGCGAGGGAGAAATGAGCAGTTCTTC.

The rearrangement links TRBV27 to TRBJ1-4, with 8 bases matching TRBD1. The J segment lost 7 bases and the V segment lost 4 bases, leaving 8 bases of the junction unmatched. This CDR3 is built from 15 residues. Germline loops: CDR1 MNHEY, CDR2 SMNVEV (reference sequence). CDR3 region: CASSSPGQVPEKLFF. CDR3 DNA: TGTGCCAGCAGTTCTCCGGGACAGGTGCCTGAAAAACTGTTTTTT.

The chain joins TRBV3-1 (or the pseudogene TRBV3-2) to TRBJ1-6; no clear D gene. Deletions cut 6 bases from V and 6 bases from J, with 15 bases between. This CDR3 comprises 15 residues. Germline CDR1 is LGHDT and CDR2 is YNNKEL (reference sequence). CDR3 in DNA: TGTGCCAGCAGGTTTGCCGGGTTACCTAATTCACCCCTCCACTTT. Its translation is CASRFAGLPNSPLHF.

The CDR3 loop is CAWGTGLNTGELFF. In nucleotides, the CDR3 is TGTGCCTGGGGGACAGGCTTAAACACCGGGGAGCTGTTTTTT. The chain links TRBV30 to TRBJ2-2; 8 nucleotides agree with TRBD1. V lost 5 bases to trimming and J lost 2 bases; unmatched junction nucleotides: 4. CDR1 is GTSNPN and CDR2 is SVGIG in the germline V gene (reference sequence). CDR3 length: 14 amino acids.

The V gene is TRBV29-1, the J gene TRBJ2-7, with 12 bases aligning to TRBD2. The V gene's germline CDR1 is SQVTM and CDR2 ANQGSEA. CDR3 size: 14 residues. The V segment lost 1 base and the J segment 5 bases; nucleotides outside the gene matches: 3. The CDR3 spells CSVEGASGGDEQYF. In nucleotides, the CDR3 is TGCAGCGTTGAAGGAGCTAGCGGGGGGGACGAGCAGTACTTC.

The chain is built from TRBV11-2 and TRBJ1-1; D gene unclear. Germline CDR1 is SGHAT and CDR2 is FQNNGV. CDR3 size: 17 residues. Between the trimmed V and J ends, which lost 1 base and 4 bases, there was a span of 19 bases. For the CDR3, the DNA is TGTGCCAGCAGCTTAGGGTTTCGGGAGGTAGCGGGCACTGAAGCTTTCTTT. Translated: CASSLGFREVAGTEAFF.

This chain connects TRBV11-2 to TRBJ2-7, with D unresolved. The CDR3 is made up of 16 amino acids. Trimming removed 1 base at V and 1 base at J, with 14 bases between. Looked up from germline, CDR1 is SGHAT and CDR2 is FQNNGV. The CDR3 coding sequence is TGTGCCAGCAGCTTAGGCCCGGAACCAAGATCCTACGAGCAGTACTTC. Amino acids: CASSLGPEPRSYEQYF.

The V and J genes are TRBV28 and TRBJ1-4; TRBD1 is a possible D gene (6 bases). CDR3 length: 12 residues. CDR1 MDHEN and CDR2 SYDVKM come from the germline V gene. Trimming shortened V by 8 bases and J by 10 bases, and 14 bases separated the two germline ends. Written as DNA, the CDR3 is TGTGCCAGCCAACAGGGCTGGGGAAAACTGTTTTTT. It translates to CASQQGWGKLFF. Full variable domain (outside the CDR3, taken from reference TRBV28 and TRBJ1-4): DVKVTQSSRYLVKRTGEKVFLECVQDMDHENMFWYRQDPGLGLRLIYFSYDVKMKEKGDIPEGYSVSREKKERFSLILESASTNQTSMYLCASQQGWGKLFFGSGTQLSVL.

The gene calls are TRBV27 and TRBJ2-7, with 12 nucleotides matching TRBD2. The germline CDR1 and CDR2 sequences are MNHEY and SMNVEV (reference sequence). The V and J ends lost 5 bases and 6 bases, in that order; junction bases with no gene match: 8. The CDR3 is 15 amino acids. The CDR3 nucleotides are TGTGCCAGCAGTCCCCGACTAGCGGGAGCTTCCGAGCAGTACTTC. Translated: CASSPRLAGASEQYF.

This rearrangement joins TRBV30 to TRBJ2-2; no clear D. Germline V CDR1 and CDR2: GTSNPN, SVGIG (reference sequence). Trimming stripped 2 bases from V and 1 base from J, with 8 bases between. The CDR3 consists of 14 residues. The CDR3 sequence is CAWSQDGNTGELFF. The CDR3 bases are TGTGCCTGGAGTCAGGACGGGAACACCGGGGAGCTGTTTTTT.